What follows are 25 T cell receptor beta chains derived from one specimen sequenced in a study of graft-versus-host responses after intestinal transplantation. Repertoires were generated with immunoSEQ multiplex PCR, while TCRdb's copy carries only in-frame clones and drops some. The sample has approximately 97,000 clones; approximately 90% are singletons. These receptors' targets are unknown. The sample in question was unstimulated CD8+ T cells sorted from spleen or lymph node cells, obtained before transplant. All receptors derive from a human donor who was the organ donor for an intestinal transplant.

This chain connects TRBV6-5 to TRBJ1-2; the D is unclear. Germline loops: CDR1 MNHEY, CDR2 SVGAGI. Trimming removed 5 bases at V and 8 bases at J, with 12 bases between. The CDR3 covers 12 residues. CDR3: CASSTRGSGYTF. CDR3 bases: TGTGCCAGCAGTACCCGTGGGAGCGGCTACACCTTC.

The chain links TRBV19 to TRBJ1-2; a possible D gene is TRBD1 (6 bases). The CDR3 consists of 13 residues. Germline V gene lookup returns CDR1 LNHDA and CDR2 SQIVND (reference sequence). The V end was cut by 4 bases, the J end by 4 bases, with 10 bases between. CDR3 in DNA: TGTGCCAGTAGTAACCGGGGGGCCTATGGCTACACCTTC. It is translated as CASSNRGAYGYTF.

This clone was detected only once. The CDR3 region has the DNA TGTGCCAGCAGCTTCGACAGTTTTCCTGGAAACACCATATATTTT. Amino acids: CASSFDSFPGNTIYF. The J gene is TRBJ1-3, the V gene TRBV7-3, with a tentative D call TRBD1 (5 bases). There are 15 residues in the CDR3. Trimming took 3 bases from V and 2 from J, leaving 11 bases between them. The V gene's germline CDR1 is SGHTA and CDR2 FQGTGA.

The chain employs TRBV6-6 and TRBJ2-7; D unresolved. Deletions cut 5 bases from V and 3 bases from J, with 14 bases between. The length of the CDR3 is 14 residues. CDR1 and CDR2 (germline): MNHNY, SVGAGI (reference sequence). The CDR3 coding sequence is TGTGCCAGCAGTCCCGAGGCCCCTGGCTACGAGCAGTACTTC. Translation gives CASSPEAPGYEQYF.

The chain has TRBV9 and TRBJ2-3; 9 nucleotides align to TRBD2. V lost 0 bases, J lost 3 bases, and 8 bases stayed unmatched. CDR3 length: 17 amino acids. CDR1 and CDR2 from the germline V gene are SGDLS and YYNGEE. CDR3 sequence reads: CASSVDGGRAVTDTQYF. CDR3 DNA sequence: TGTGCCAGCAGCGTAGATGGCGGGAGGGCCGTTACAGATACGCAGTATTTT.

V is TRBV14 and J is TRBJ2-1; TRBD2 aligns across 9 bases. There are 16 residues in the CDR3. The V gene end was trimmed by 6 bases and the J gene end by 1 base; junction bases not matched to a gene: 7. Germline V gene data show CDR1 as SGHDN and CDR2 as FVKESK. The CDR3 region is CASRLSGSISYNEQFF. CDR3 nucleotide sequence: TGTGCCAGCAGGCTTAGCGGGAGTATTTCCTACAATGAGCAGTTCTTC.

The genes are TRBV19 and TRBJ2-1; the D gene is possibly TRBD1 (6 bases). The CDR3 sequence is 13 residues long. CDR1 and CDR2 from the germline V gene are LNHDA and SQIVND (reference sequence). The V and J ends lost 9 bases and 4 bases respectively, with 13 bases between them. Here the CDR3 DNA reads TGTGCCAGCGTTACGGGACATTACAATGAGCAGTTCTTC. This gives the protein CASVTGHYNEQFF.

The genes are TRBV7-9 and TRBJ1-1, with a weak D call TRBD1 (6 bases). CDR3 size: 13 residues. V lost 3 bases, J lost 6 bases, and 11 bases lay in between. CDR1 and CDR2 from the germline V gene are SEHNR and FQNEAQ (reference sequence). The CDR3 nucleotides are TGTGCCAGCAGCTTGACAGGATCTCCTGAAGCTTTCTTT. Residues: CASSLTGSPEAFF. Full variable domain (remainder filled in from reference TRBV7-9 and TRBJ1-1): DTGVSQNPRHKITKRGQNVTFRCDPISEHNRLYWYRQTLGQGPEFLTYFQNEAQLEKSRLLSDRFSAERPKGSFSTLEIQRTEQGDSAMYLCASSLTGSPEAFFGQGTRLTVV.

This clone appeared a few times. The V call is TRBV6-5, the J call TRBJ2-1; D is unclear. Trimming pared 2 bases from V and 4 bases from J, leaving 12 bases between. This CDR3 is 15 amino acids long. Germline V CDR1 and CDR2: MNHEY, SVGAGI. CDR3: CASSYLARPYNEQFF. The DNA of the CDR3 is TGTGCCAGCAGTTACCTGGCCAGGCCTTACAATGAGCAGTTCTTC.

V is TRBV6-1 and J is TRBJ1-1, with a tentative D call TRBD1 (6 bases). The CDR3 has 15 residues. With 6 bases removed from V and 9 bases from J, the gap between germline ends came to 23 bases. The germline V gene encodes CDR1 MNHNS and CDR2 SASEGT. The CDR3 sequence is CASSQPRLRTEQAFF. CDR3 in DNA: TGTGCCAGCAGCCAACCTCGGCTTCGGACAGAGCAAGCTTTCTTT.

The chain employs TRBV27 and TRBJ1-6; D is uncertain. Germline CDR1 and CDR2: MNHEY and SMNVEV (reference sequence). V lost 6 bases, J lost 0 bases, and 15 bases lay in between. The CDR3 is 17 residues long. CDR3 protein: CASSLLGGSSYNSPLHF. CDR3 coding DNA: TGTGCCAGCAGCCTTCTGGGCGGGAGCTCCTATAATTCACCCCTCCACTTT.

This clone was observed once. The chain joins TRBV5-4 to TRBJ2-7; a weak D match, TRBD1 (5 bases). This CDR3 contains 12 residues. V dropped 3 bases and J dropped 3 bases, with 7 bases sitting between them. The germline V gene has CDR1 SGHNT and CDR2 YYREEE (reference sequence). The CDR3 loop is CASSSTDYEQYF. In DNA form, the CDR3 reads TGTGCCAGCAGCTCGACAGACTACGAGCAGTACTTC.

V gene TRBV6-5 combines with J gene TRBJ2-7; D ambiguous. Trimming took 2 bases from V and 2 from J, leaving 10 bases between them. The CDR3 has 14 residues. In germline, CDR1 is MNHEY, CDR2 SVGAGI. The CDR3 DNA reads TGTGCCAGCAGTTACGGCAGGTTTACCTACGAGCAGTACTTC. This translates into CASSYGRFTYEQYF.

The rearrangement links TRBV9 to TRBJ2-7, with D possibly being TRBD2 (5 bases). The ends were cut back, 2 bases at V and 0 bases at J, with 9 bases in the middle. Germline V gives CDR1 SGDLS, CDR2 YYNGEE. This CDR3 region has 14 residues. CDR3 protein: CASSVSAASYEQYF. CDR3 DNA sequence: TGTGCCAGCAGCGTTAGCGCAGCCTCCTACGAGCAGTACTTC.

This chain links TRBV7-8 with TRBJ2-5; TRBD2 agrees at 8 bases. CDR3 length equals 20 residues. Germline V gene data show CDR1 as SGHVS and CDR2 as FQNEAQ. J gave up 2 bases and V 3 bases, and 20 bases lay outside the gene matches. CDR3 sequence reads: CASSFSWTSLREVIQETQYF. CDR3 DNA sequence: TGTGCCAGCAGCTTTTCATGGACTAGCCTAAGGGAGGTAATTCAAGAGACCCAGTACTTC.

This sequence joins TRBV6-6 and TRBJ2-5; TRBD2 agrees at 9 bases. TRBJ2-7 explains the end of the DNA better; the J call may be wrong. The CDR3 runs 15 residues. The germline V gene has CDR1 MNHNY and CDR2 SVGAGI (reference sequence). This chain's CDR3 is CASSRGIAGVDEQYF. The CDR3 coding sequence is TGTGCCAGCAGTAGAGGAATAGCGGGAGTTGACGAGCAGTACTTC.

The V gene is TRBV11-2, the J gene TRBJ1-1; D unresolved. Looked up from germline, CDR1 is SGHAT and CDR2 is FQNNGV. The CDR3 totals 13 residues. V lost 1 base and J lost 1, with 4 bases in between. CDR3 loop: CASSLGRNTEAFF. The CDR3 DNA reads as TGTGCCAGCAGCTTAGGTCGGAACACTGAAGCTTTCTTT.

This clone was counted once. V gene TRBV9 combines with J gene TRBJ2-7, with D maybe TRBD1 (6 bases). Trimming stripped 0 bases from V and 2 bases from J, with 9 bases between. From germline, CDR1 is SGDLS and CDR2 YYNGEE. The CDR3 spans 14 residues. The CDR3 bases are TGTGCCAGCAGCGTAGGGCAGGGGACCTACGAGCAGTACTTC. Amino acids: CASSVGQGTYEQYF.

This clone was recorded once. V is TRBV27 and J is TRBJ2-7, with 8 positions matching TRBD2. This CDR3 is built from 14 residues. Germline V gene lookup returns CDR1 MNHEY and CDR2 SMNVEV (reference sequence). The trim removed 7 bases at V and 2 bases at J, leaving 7 bases unmatched. The CDR3 DNA reads as TGTGCCAGCACTCCCTTTAGCGGGGCCTACGAGCAGTACTTC. Translating it yields CASTPFSGAYEQYF.

The chain combines TRBV10-3 with TRBJ1-3; D is unclear. CDR1 is ENHRY, CDR2 SYGVKD, per germline. This CDR3 is 15 amino acids long. V was clipped by 2 bases and J by 0 bases, with 8 bases between them. The CDR3 loop reads CAISEVEASGNTIYF. The CDR3 DNA reads TGTGCCATCAGTGAGGTGGAGGCCTCTGGAAACACCATATATTTT.

The chain uses TRBV5-6 and TRBJ2-3; 13 bases align to TRBD2. CDR1 and CDR2 (germline): SGHDT, YYEEEE. The V segment lost 4 bases and the J segment 0 bases; nucleotides outside the gene matches: 11. The CDR3 runs 19 residues. Here the CDR3 DNA reads TGTGCCAGCAGCCGAATAGGGACTAGCGGGGAAGCTAGCACAGATACGCAGTATTTT. Protein product: CASSRIGTSGEASTDTQYF.

The chain joins TRBV28 to TRBJ1-2; 9 bases agree with TRBD1. Trimming took 3 bases from V and 4 from J; bases not matched to a gene: 3. CDR3 length equals 14 residues. CDR1 and CDR2 (germline): MDHEN, SYDVKM. The CDR3 sequence: CASSFNRGLYGYTF. In DNA, the CDR3 is TGTGCCAGCAGTTTTAACAGGGGGCTCTATGGCTACACCTTC.

The chain uses TRBV10-3 and TRBJ1-1; TRBD1 might be the D (6 bases). This CDR3 has 12 amino acids. The germline V gene encodes CDR1 ENHRY and CDR2 SYGVKD. The germline V and J ends were trimmed by 4 bases and 4 bases, with 7 bases remaining between them. CDR3 sequence (DNA): TGTGCCATCAGTGCAGGGGCCACTGAAGCTTTCTTT. Residues: CAISAGATEAFF.

This clone was found once. The J gene is TRBJ2-1, the V gene TRBV2, with D tentatively TRBD2 (5 bases). Per the germline V gene, CDR1 is SNHLY and CDR2 is FYNNEI. This CDR3 comprises 14 residues. V shed 6 bases and J shed 3 bases, with 12 bases lying between them. CDR3 DNA sequence: TGTGCCAGCAGACTTCCTAGCTACTACAATGAGCAGTTCTTC. Translating it yields CASRLPSYYNEQFF.

CDR3 coding DNA: TGTGCCAGTAGTGGGGAGACCGGGGAGCTGTTTTTT. This translates into CASSGETGELFF. The gene calls are TRBV19 and TRBJ2-2; possible D gene TRBD2, 5 bases. The CDR3 contains 12 residues. The V gene lost 5 bases and the J gene lost 5 bases, with 6 bases spanning the gap. Germline V gene lookup returns CDR1 LNHDA and CDR2 SQIVND (reference sequence).